The 30 T cell receptor beta chains listed next were all sequenced from one sample in a study of regulatory T cells in long-lasting Graves disease. Described time point: persistent/refractory GD, antithyroid drugs over 5 years with positive TRAb. There was RNA extracted from PBMCs, and the TCR library was made from it. Building the TCR beta libraries relied on iRepertoire HTBI primers, and CDR3 regions underwent Arm-PCR. TCRdb analysed the multiplex PCR reads with MiXCR anew, one entry per CDR3 protein. The sample records a few hundred thousand distinct CDR3 sequences, roughly 24% being singletons. Sequencing was performed on peripheral blood mononuclear cells (PBMCs), taken when the disease was refractory, from a patient treated with antithyroid drugs. The receptor source for this set is a middle-aged woman with Graves disease.

In this sample, this clonotype turned up a few times. The V gene is TRBV6-5, the J gene TRBJ1-1, with 7 nucleotides matching TRBD1. The ends lost 1 base at V and 4 bases at J; junction bases unmatched: 6. Germline V lookup: CDR1 MNHEY, CDR2 SVGAGI. The CDR3 consists of 15 residues. The CDR3 is CASSYWGAGGTEAFF. CDR3 in DNA: TGTGCCAGCAGTTACTGGGGGGCAGGGGGCACTGAAGCTTTCTTT.

This clonotype was seen ten or more times. The rearrangement links TRBV5-5 to TRBJ2-5, with a tentative D call TRBD1 (5 bases). The germline CDR1 and CDR2 sequences are SGHKS and YYEKEE (reference sequence). V was clipped by 4 bases and J by 9 bases, with 16 bases between them. This CDR3 contains 13 residues. CDR3 protein: CASSTDMLGAQYF. CDR3 in DNA: TGTGCCAGCAGCACGGACATGCTTGGGGCCCAGTACTTC.

This chain uses TRBV7-6 with TRBJ2-5; perhaps TRBD1 as D (6 bases). Trimming removed 2 bases at V and 5 bases at J, with 18 bases between. CDR1 is SGHVS, CDR2 FNYEAQ, per germline. The CDR3 loop spans 16 amino acids. CDR3 in DNA: TGTGCCAGCAGCTTAAACGAGGGGGTGAAACGGGAGACCCAGTACTTC. Its translation: CASSLNEGVKRETQYF.

CDR3: CASSSTDLARVNGYTF. The CDR3, as DNA: TGTGCCAGCAGCTCTACCGACCTGGCGCGAGTAAATGGCTACACCTTC. This rearrangement joins TRBV7-9 to TRBJ1-2, with unresolved D. CDR1 and CDR2 (germline): SEHNR, FQNEAQ (reference sequence). The CDR3 totals 16 residues. V dropped 4 bases and J dropped 6 bases, with 21 bases sitting between them.

The table lists this clonotype with a few counts. V is TRBV7-6 and J is TRBJ1-4; 8 bases map to TRBD1. The CDR3 length is 17 residues. V was clipped by 2 bases and J by 5 bases; unmatched bases: 10. The germline CDR1 and CDR2 sequences are SGHVS and FNYEAQ. The CDR3 is CASSLPKKTGVNEKLFF. The CDR3 DNA follows: TGTGCCAGCAGCTTACCCAAGAAGACAGGGGTGAATGAAAAACTGTTTTTT.

This clonotype was observed a handful of times. This rearrangement joins TRBV28 to TRBJ2-1; TRBD2 aligns across 9 bases. CDR3 length equals 14 residues. V shed 6 bases, J shed 6 bases, and the junction held 6 bases outside the gene matches. From germline, CDR1 is MDHEN and CDR2 SYDVKM. The chain's CDR3 is CASRGTSRRNEQFF. As DNA, the CDR3 is TGTGCCAGCAGGGGGACTAGCCGACGCAATGAGCAGTTCTTC. Full variable domain (missing parts from reference TRBV28 and TRBJ2-1): DVKVTQSSRYLVKRTGEKVFLECVQDMDHENMFWYRQDPGLGLRLIYFSYDVKMKEKGDIPEGYSVSREKKERFSLILESASTNQTSMYLCASRGTSRRNEQFFGPGTRLTVL.

The rearrangement joins TRBV12-3 or TRBV12-4 to TRBJ2-7; D possibly matches TRBD1 or TRBD2 (5 bases each). V lost 3 bases to trimming and J lost 7 bases, with 16 bases between them. The CDR3 is 14 residues long. Here the CDR3 DNA reads TGTGCCAGCAGTTTTCTGGCAGGGACGGGTGAGCAGTACTTC. Its translation: CASSFLAGTGEQYF.

In this sample, this clonotype turned up many times. The rearrangement uses TRBV29-1 and TRBJ2-7; D may be TRBD2 (6 bases). Per germline, CDR1 SQVTM and CDR2 ANQGSEA. Trimming took off 6 bases at V and 7 bases at J, with 13 bases between the two ends. This CDR3 region has 11 residues. CDR3 DNA sequence: TGCAGCGTCCCATTTGGGGGGGAGCAGTACTTC. It codes for CSVPFGGEQYF.

This sequence joins TRBV28 and TRBJ1-5; D is ambiguous. V lost 2 bases and J 9 bases, leaving 11 bases between the germline ends. The CDR3 is 13 residues long. CDR1 MDHEN and CDR2 SYDVKM come from the germline V gene. The CDR3 sequence is CASSLSVPGPQHF. In nucleotides, the CDR3 is TGTGCCAGCAGTTTAAGCGTACCCGGGCCCCAGCATTTT.

This clonotype was detected ten times or more. This sequence joins TRBV6-1 and TRBJ2-2, with D possibly being TRBD1 (5 bases). The germline V gene encodes CDR1 MNHNS and CDR2 SASEGT. Trimming removed 5 bases at V and 1 base at J, with 5 bases between. This CDR3 contains 13 residues. For the CDR3, the DNA is TGTGCCAGCAGTAGGGGGAACACCGGGGAGCTGTTTTTT. Translation gives CASSRGNTGELFF.

About this clonotype itself: Sequence at one end of the junction differs from germline and may be a read error. The gene calls are TRBV5-1 and TRBJ2-5; TRBD1 aligns across 9 bases. From germline, CDR1 is SGHRS and CDR2 YFSETQ. The CDR3 sequence is 14 residues long. This CDR3 is CAGSLRQGGETQYF. The DNA for the CDR3 is TGCGCCGGCAGCTTACGACAGGGGGGAGAGACCCAGTACTTC. The full variable domain, completed using reference TRBV5-1 and TRBJ2-5, is KAGVTQTPRYLIKTRGQQVTLSCSPISGHRSVSWYQQTPGQGLQFLFEYFSETQRNKGNFPGRFSGRQFSNSRSEMNVSTLELGDSALYLCAGSLRQGGETQYFGPGTRLLVL.

This clonotype was observed a handful of times. The genes are TRBV28 and TRBJ1-5; possible D gene TRBD1, 5 bases. The V end was cut by 3 bases, the J end by 4 bases, with 16 bases between. The CDR3 is made up of 16 amino acids. CDR1 MDHEN and CDR2 SYDVKM come from the germline V gene. The CDR3 DNA follows: TGTGCCAGCAGTTTCCATATCGGGACGTGGAATCAGCCCCAGCATTTT. Encoded protein: CASSFHIGTWNQPQHF.

This clonotype showed up many times. This chain connects TRBV11-2 to TRBJ2-7; D is unclear. V gave up 2 bases and J gave up 2 bases, with 13 bases separating them. CDR3 size: 15 residues. In germline, CDR1 is SGHAT, CDR2 FQNNGV. Here the CDR3 DNA reads TGTGCCAGCAGCTTACTTGAGATTCCGCCCTACGAGCAGTACTTC. Residues: CASSLLEIPPYEQYF.

This clonotype came up many times. The J gene is TRBJ1-2, the V gene TRBV2; TRBD1 might be the D (5 bases). CDR1 SNHLY and CDR2 FYNNEI come from the germline V gene. V was clipped by 7 bases and J by 5 bases, with 17 bases between them. The CDR3 covers 14 residues. This CDR3 reads CASTTREGLYGYTF. CDR3 DNA: TGTGCCAGCACCACCCGCGAGGGGTTGTATGGCTACACCTTC. Drawing the rest from reference TRBV2 and TRBJ1-2, the complete variable domain is EPEVTQTPSHQVTQMGQEVILRCVPISNHLYFYWYRQILGQKVEFLVSFYNNEISEKSEIFDDQFSVERPDGSNFTLKIRSTKLEDSAMYFCASTTREGLYGYTFGSGTRLTVV.

This clonotype was recorded many times. J is TRBJ1-5 and V is TRBV6-1, with D possibly being TRBD1 (5 bases). Germline V CDR1 and CDR2: MNHNS, SASEGT. V was shortened by 7 bases and J by 10 bases, with 17 bases between the two germline ends. The CDR3 covers 13 residues. The CDR3 nucleotides are TGTGCCAGCATTCAAACGGGGCGGGAACCCCAGCATTTT. Protein: CASIQTGREPQHF.

This clonotype was detected only a few times. The J gene is TRBJ2-2, the V gene TRBV28, with 8 bases fitting TRBD2. CDR1 and CDR2 (germline): MDHEN, SYDVKM. V gave up 6 bases and J gave up 9 bases; unmatched junction bases: 9. The CDR3 loop spans 14 amino acids. The CDR3 spells CASSLSGAHRELFF. CDR3 nucleotide sequence: TGTGCCAGCAGCCTTAGCGGGGCCCACCGGGAGCTGTTTTTT.

This clonotype was picked up many times. The chain is built from TRBV15 and TRBJ1-1, with D uncertain. V lost 0 bases, J lost 5 bases, and 10 bases lay in between. The CDR3 has 14 residues. CDR1 is LNHNV and CDR2 is YYDKDF in the germline V gene (reference sequence). The CDR3 region has the DNA TGTGCCACCAGCAGAGAGAGGGCAGTAACTGAAGCTTTCTTT. Its translation is CATSRERAVTEAFF.

About this clonotype: A much larger clonotype is one base distant, so this may be a read error. CDR3 protein: CASSVFGAGGTGELFF. The DNA of the CDR3 is TGTGCCAGCAGTGTTTTCGGGGCAGGGGGCACCGGGGAGCTGTTTTTT. V is TRBV2 and J is TRBJ2-2; 7 bases match TRBD1. The trim removed 4 bases at V and 4 bases at J, leaving 9 bases unmatched. Germline V lookup: CDR1 SNHLY, CDR2 FYNNEI. The CDR3 consists of 16 residues. The variable domain in full, completed from reference TRBV2 and TRBJ2-2, reads EPEVTQTPSHQVTQMGQEVILRCVPISNHLYFYWYRQILGQKVEFLVSFYNNEISEKSEIFDDQFSVERPDGSNFTLKIRSTKLEDSAMYFCASSVFGAGGTGELFFGEGSRLTVL.

Comment on this clonotype: A much larger clone differs from this one at a single base, so this may be a read error. The rearrangement links TRBV6-5 to TRBJ1-4; no clear D. Looked up from germline, CDR1 is MNHEY and CDR2 is SVGAGI. The length of the CDR3 is 16 residues. CDR3 nucleotides: TGTGCCGGCAGTTCATTTCTAGACGTAACTAATGAAAAACTGTTTTTT. Translating it yields CAGSSFLDVTNEKLFF.

This clonotype showed up many times. The CDR3, as DNA: TGTGCCAGCAGCGTCCTTGCCTCTGGCGAGCAGTACTTC. The encoded protein is CASSVLASGEQYF. The rearrangement links TRBV2 to TRBJ2-7; D unclear. V was trimmed by 6 bases and J by 6 bases, leaving 15 bases between them. This CDR3 is 13 amino acids long. Germline CDR1 SNHLY, CDR2 FYNNEI.

In this sample, this clonotype turned up many times. This chain uses TRBV12-3 or TRBV12-4 with TRBJ1-1; D uncertain. V lost 3 bases and J 3 bases, leaving 14 bases between the germline ends. CDR3 length equals 15 residues. CDR3 bases: TGTGCCAGCAGTTTGGGGTACGGAATTTACACTGAAGCTTTCTTT. Protein product: CASSLGYGIYTEAFF.

Many counts were recorded for this clonotype. V gene TRBV2 combines with J gene TRBJ2-7, with D tentatively TRBD1 or TRBD2 (6 bases each). V was pared by 4 bases and J by 3 bases, with 16 bases between. This CDR3 is 15 amino acids long. CDR1 and CDR2 from the germline V gene are SNHLY and FYNNEI. CDR3: CASSVGRGRYYEQYF. In DNA, the CDR3 is TGTGCCAGCAGTGTTGGTCGGGGGCGATACTACGAGCAGTACTTC.

The chain recombines TRBV14 with TRBJ2-7, with D hard to call. The CDR3 extends over 14 amino acids. V lost 6 bases and J 3 bases, leaving 15 bases between the germline ends. Germline V gene data show CDR1 as SGHDN and CDR2 as FVKESK. The CDR3 here is CASSQKWGYYEQYF. CDR3 DNA sequence: TGTGCCAGCAGTCAAAAGTGGGGATACTACGAGCAGTACTTC.

There are many counts of this clonotype. This chain connects TRBV2 to TRBJ2-1; 7 bases match TRBD1. V dropped 3 bases and J dropped 0; count of bases not matched to a gene: 8. The CDR3 is 17 amino acids. From germline, CDR1 is SNHLY and CDR2 FYNNEI. The CDR3 region has the DNA TGTGCCAGCAGTGACCCTGGGACAGTCAGCTCCTACAATGAGCAGTTCTTC. Translating gives CASSDPGTVSSYNEQFF. The full variable domain, with the rest looked up from reference TRBV2 and TRBJ2-1, is EPEVTQTPSHQVTQMGQEVILRCVPISNHLYFYWYRQILGQKVEFLVSFYNNEISEKSEIFDDQFSVERPDGSNFTLKIRSTKLEDSAMYFCASSDPGTVSSYNEQFFGPGTRLTVL.

This clonotype was picked up many times. This sequence joins TRBV27 and TRBJ1-5; TRBD1 aligns across 8 bases. The ends lost 0 bases at V and 7 bases at J; junction bases unmatched: 5. This CDR3 is 15 amino acids long. Germline V CDR1 and CDR2: MNHEY, SMNVEV (reference sequence). In DNA, the CDR3 is TGTGCCAGCAGTTTATCGGCAGGGGGCCGACAGCCCCAGCATTTT. This translates into CASSLSAGGRQPQHF.

This clonotype appeared a single time. The chain couples TRBV20-1 to TRBJ2-1; weak D call: TRBD1 (5 bases). The V and J ends lost 5 bases and 9 bases respectively, with 11 bases between them. This CDR3 has 11 residues. CDR1 is DFQATT and CDR2 is SNEGSKA in the germline V gene (reference sequence). The CDR3 loop is CSAAGLGEQFF. For the CDR3, the DNA is TGCAGTGCTGCAGGGTTGGGTGAGCAGTTCTTC.

The table lists this clonotype with a few counts. The junction does not match germline at one end; this may be a read error. This rearrangement joins TRBV7-3 to TRBJ1-6; the D is unclear. This CDR3 contains 15 residues. Germline V gene sequence: CDR1 SGHTA, CDR2 FQGTGA. CDR3 DNA sequence: TGTGTCAGCAGCTTAGGCCCGAGAGCTAATTCACCCCTCCACTTT. Translation: CVSSLGPRANSPLHF.

The V call is TRBV9, the J call TRBJ2-7, with TRBD2 matching over 12 bases. J was trimmed by 3 bases and V by 0 bases; bases with no gene match: 7. The CDR3 is 17 residues long. Per germline, CDR1 SGDLS and CDR2 YYNGEE. The CDR3 sequence is CASSVGLAGGPGYEQYF. The CDR3 DNA reads as TGTGCCAGCAGCGTAGGCCTAGCGGGAGGGCCGGGCTACGAGCAGTACTTC.

The CDR3 sequence: CASSWGKNEQFF. The CDR3 bases are TGTGCCAGCAGTTGGGGGAAGAATGAGCAGTTCTTC. The V and J genes are TRBV28 and TRBJ2-1, with D perhaps assigned TRBD1 or TRBD2 (5 bases each). The germline gives CDR1 MDHEN, CDR2 SYDVKM. V lost 4 bases, J lost 7 bases, and 8 bases lay in between. The CDR3 runs to 12 residues.

There are many counts of this clonotype. The chain has TRBV3-1 and TRBJ1-1; the match to TRBD1 covers 9 bases. This CDR3 is 14 amino acids long. From germline, CDR1 is LGHDT and CDR2 YNNKEL (reference sequence). V lost 7 bases, J lost 4 bases, and 7 bases stayed unmatched. CDR3 sequence (DNA): TGTGCCAGCACCGCCGGGACAGGGATCACTGAAGCTTTCTTT. It translates to CASTAGTGITEAFF.